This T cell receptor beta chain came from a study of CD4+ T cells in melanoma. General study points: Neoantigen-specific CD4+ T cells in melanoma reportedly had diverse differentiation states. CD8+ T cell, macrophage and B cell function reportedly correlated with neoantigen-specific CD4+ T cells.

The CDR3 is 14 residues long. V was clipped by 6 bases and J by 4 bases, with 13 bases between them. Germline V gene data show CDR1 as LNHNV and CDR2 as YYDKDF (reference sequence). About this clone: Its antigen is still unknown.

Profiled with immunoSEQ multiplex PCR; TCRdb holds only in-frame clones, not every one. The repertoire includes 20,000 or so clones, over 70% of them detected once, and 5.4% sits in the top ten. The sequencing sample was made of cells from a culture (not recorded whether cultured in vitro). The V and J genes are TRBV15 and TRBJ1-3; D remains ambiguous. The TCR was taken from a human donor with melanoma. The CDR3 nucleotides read TGTGCCACCAGTCCCGGGATGCGGGGAAACACCATATATTTT. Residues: CATSPGMRGNTIYF.